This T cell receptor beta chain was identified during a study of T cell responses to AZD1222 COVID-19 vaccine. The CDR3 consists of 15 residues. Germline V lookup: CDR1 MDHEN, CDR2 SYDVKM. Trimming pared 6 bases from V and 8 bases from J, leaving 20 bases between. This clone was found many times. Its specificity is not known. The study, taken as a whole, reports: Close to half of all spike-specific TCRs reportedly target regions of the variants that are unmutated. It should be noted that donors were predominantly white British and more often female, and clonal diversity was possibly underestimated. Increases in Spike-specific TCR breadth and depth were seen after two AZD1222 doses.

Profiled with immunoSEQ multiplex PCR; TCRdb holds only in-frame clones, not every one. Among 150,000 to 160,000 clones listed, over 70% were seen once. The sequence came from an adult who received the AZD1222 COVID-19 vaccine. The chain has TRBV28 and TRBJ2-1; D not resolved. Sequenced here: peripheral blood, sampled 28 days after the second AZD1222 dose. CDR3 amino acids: CASSPVQAAFDEQFF. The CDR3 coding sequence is TGTGCCAGCAGCCCAGTGCAGGCCGCGTTCGATGAGCAGTTCTTC.